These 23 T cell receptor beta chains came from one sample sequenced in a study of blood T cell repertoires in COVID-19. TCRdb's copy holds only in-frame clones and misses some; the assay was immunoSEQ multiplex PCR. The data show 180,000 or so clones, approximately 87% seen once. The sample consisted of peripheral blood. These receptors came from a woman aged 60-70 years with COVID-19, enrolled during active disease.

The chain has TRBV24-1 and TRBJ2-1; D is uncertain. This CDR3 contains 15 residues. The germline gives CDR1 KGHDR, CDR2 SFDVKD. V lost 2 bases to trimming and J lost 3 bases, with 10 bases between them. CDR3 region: CATSDWSVNYNEQFF. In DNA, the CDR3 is TGTGCCACCAGTGATTGGAGCGTGAACTACAATGAGCAGTTCTTC.

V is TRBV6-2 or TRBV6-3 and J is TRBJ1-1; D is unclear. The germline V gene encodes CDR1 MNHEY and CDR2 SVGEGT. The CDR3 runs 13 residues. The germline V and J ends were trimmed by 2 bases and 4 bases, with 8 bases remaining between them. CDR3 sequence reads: CASSYERGTEAFF. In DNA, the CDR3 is TGTGCCAGCAGTTACGAGAGAGGCACTGAAGCTTTCTTT.

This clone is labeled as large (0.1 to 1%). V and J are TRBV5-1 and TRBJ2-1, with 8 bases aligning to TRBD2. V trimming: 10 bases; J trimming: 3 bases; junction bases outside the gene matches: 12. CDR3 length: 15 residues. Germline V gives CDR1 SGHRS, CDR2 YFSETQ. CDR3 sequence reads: CAFKGGRRFYNEQFF. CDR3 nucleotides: TGCGCCTTCAAGGGCGGGAGGAGGTTCTACAATGAGCAGTTCTTC.

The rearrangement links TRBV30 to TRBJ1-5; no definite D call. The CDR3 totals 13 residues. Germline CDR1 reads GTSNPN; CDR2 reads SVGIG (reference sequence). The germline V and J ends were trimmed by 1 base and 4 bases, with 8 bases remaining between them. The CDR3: CAWSALENQPQHF. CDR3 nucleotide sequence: TGTGCCTGGAGTGCTCTGGAGAATCAGCCCCAGCATTTT.

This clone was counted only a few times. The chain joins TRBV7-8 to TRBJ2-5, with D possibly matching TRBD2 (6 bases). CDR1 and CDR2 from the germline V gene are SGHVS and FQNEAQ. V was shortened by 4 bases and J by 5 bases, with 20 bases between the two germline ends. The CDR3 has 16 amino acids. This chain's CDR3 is CASSSRLTSSEETQYF. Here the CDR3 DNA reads TGTGCCAGCAGCTCGCGCCTAACTAGCTCGGAGGAGACCCAGTACTTC.

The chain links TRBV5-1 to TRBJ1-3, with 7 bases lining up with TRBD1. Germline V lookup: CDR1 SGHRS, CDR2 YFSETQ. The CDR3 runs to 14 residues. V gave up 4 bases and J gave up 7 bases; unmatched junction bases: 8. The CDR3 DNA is TGCGCCAGCAGCGACGGGACAGTGGGGAACACCATATATTTT. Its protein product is CASSDGTVGNTIYF.

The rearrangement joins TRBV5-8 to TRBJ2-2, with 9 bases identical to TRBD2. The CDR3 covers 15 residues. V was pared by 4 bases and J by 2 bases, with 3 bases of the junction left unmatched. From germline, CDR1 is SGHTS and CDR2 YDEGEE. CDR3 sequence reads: CASSKGLANTGELFF. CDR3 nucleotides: TGTGCCAGCAGCAAGGGACTAGCTAACACCGGGGAGCTGTTTTTT. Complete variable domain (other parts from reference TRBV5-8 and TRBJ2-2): EAGVTQSPTHLIKTRGQQATLRCSPISGHTSVYWYQQALGLGLQFLLWYDEGEERNRGNFPPRFSGRQFPNYSSELNVNALELEDSALYLCASSKGLANTGELFFGEGSRLTVL.

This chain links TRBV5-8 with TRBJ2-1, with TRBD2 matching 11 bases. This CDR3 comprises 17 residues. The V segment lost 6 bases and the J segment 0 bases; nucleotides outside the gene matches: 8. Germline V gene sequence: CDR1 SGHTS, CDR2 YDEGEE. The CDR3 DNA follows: TGTGCCAGCACCCCGGGACTAGCGGTCAGCTCCTACAATGAGCAGTTCTTC. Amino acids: CASTPGLAVSSYNEQFF.

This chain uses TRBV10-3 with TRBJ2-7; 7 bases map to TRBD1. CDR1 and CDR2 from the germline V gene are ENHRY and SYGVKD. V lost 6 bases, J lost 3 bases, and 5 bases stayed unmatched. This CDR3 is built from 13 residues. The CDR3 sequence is CAISRDRNYEQYF. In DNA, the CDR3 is TGTGCCATCAGCCGGGACAGAAACTACGAGCAGTACTTC.

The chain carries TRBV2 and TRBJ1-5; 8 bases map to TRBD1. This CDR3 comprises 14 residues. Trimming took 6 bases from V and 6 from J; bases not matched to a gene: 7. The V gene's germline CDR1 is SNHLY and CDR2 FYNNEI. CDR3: CASSPGQGSQPQHF. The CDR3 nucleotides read TGTGCCAGCAGCCCCGGACAGGGCAGTCAGCCCCAGCATTTT. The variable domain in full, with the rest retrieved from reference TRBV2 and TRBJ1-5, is EPEVTQTPSHQVTQMGQEVILRCVPISNHLYFYWYRQILGQKVEFLVSFYNNEISEKSEIFDDQFSVERPDGSNFTLKIRSTKLEDSAMYFCASSPGQGSQPQHFGDGTRLSIL.

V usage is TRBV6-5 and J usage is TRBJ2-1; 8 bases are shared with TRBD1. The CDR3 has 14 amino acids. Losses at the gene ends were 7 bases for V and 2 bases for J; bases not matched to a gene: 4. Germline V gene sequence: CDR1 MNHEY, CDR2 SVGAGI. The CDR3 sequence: CASTPDRAYNEQFF. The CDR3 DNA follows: TGTGCCAGCACCCCGGACAGGGCCTACAATGAGCAGTTCTTC.

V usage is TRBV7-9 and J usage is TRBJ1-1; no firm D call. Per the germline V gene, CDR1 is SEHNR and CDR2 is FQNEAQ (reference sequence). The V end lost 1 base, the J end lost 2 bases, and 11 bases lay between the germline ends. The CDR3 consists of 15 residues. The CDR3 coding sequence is TGTGCCAGCAGCTTAGTGGTTAACTTTAACACTGAAGCTTTCTTT. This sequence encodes CASSLVVNFNTEAFF.

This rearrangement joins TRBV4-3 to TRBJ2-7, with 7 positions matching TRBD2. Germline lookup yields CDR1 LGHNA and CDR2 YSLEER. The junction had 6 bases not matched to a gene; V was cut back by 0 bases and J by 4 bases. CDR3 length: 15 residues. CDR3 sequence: CASSQDRLAEYEQYF. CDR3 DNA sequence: TGCGCCAGCAGCCAAGATCGGCTAGCGGAGTACGAGCAGTACTTC.

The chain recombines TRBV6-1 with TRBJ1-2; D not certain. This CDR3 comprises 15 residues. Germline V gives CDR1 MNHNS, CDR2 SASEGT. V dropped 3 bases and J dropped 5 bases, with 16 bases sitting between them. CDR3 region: CASSDGSTSGYGYTF. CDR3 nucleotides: TGTGCCAGCAGTGATGGGTCGACCTCGGGGTATGGCTACACCTTC.

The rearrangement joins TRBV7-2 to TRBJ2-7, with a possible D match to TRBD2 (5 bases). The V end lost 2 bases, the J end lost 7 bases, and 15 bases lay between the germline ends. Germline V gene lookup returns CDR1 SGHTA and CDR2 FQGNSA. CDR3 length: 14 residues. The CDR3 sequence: CASSLTWELGEQYF. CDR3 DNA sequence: TGTGCCAGCAGCTTAACATGGGAGTTGGGGGAGCAGTACTTC.

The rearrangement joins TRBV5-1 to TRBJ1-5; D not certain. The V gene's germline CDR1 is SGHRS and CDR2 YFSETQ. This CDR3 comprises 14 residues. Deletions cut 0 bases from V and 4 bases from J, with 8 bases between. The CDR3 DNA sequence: TGCGCCAGCAGCTTGGGCGGAGGGAATCAGCCCCAGCATTTT. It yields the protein CASSLGGGNQPQHF.

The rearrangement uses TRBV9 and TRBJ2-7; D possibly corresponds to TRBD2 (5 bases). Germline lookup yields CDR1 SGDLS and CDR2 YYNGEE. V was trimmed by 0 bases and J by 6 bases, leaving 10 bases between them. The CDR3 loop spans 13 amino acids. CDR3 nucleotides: TGTGCCAGCAGCGTAGCTAGCATCTCCGAGCAGTACTTC. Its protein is CASSVASISEQYF.

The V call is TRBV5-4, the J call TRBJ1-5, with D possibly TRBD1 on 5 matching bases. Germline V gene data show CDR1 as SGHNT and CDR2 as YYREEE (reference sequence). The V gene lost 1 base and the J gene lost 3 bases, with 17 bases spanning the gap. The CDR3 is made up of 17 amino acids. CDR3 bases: TGTGCCAGCAGCTTGTGGTCAGGGCCGGTACCCAATCAGCCCCAGCATTTT. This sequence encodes CASSLWSGPVPNQPQHF.

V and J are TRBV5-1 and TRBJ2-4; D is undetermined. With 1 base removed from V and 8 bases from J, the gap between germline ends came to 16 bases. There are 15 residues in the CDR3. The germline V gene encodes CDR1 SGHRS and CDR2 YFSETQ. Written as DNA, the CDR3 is TGCGCCAGCAGCTTGAACCCAGGTGGCTTGGACATTCAGTACTTC. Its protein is CASSLNPGGLDIQYF.

The chain's CDR3 is CASSVEGVPGELFF. The CDR3 region has the DNA TGTGCCAGCAGCGTAGAAGGAGTTCCCGGGGAGCTGTTTTTT. The V and J genes are TRBV9 and TRBJ2-2; D is unclear. CDR1 is SGDLS and CDR2 is YYNGEE in the germline V gene. Deletions cut 0 bases from V and 6 bases from J, with 9 bases between. The CDR3 is 14 amino acids.

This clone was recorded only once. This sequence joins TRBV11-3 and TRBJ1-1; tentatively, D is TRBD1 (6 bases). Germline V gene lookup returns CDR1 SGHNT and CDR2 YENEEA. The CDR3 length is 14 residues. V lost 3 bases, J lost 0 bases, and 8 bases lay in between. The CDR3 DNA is TGTGCCAGCAGCTTGACAGGCATGAACACTGAAGCTTTCTTT. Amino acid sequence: CASSLTGMNTEAFF. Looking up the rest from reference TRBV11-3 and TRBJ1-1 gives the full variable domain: EAGVVQSPRYKIIEKKQPVAFWCNPISGHNTLYWYLQNLGQGPELLIRYENEEAVDDSQLPKDRFSAERLKGVDSTLKIQPAELGDSAVYLCASSLTGMNTEAFFGQGTRLTVV.

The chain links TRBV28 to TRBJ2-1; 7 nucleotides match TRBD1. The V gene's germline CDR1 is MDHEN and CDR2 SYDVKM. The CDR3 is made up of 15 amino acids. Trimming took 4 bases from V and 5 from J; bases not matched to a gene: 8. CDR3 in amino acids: CASSYDRTGDNEQFF. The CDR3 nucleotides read TGTGCCAGCAGTTATGATCGGACAGGAGACAATGAGCAGTTCTTC.

The chain's CDR3 is CASSPGQPTFHF. The CDR3 nucleotides read TGTGCCAGTAGTCCGGGACAGCCCACTTTCCACTTT. The V gene is TRBV19, the J gene TRBJ1-6; 7 bases map to TRBD1. Germline values: CDR1 LNHDA, CDR2 SQIVND (reference sequence). V trimming: 5 bases; J trimming: 17 bases; junction bases outside the gene matches: 9. The CDR3 spans 12 residues.